The source of this T cell receptor (beta chain) is a study of blood T cell repertoires in COVID-19. Produced via immunoSEQ multiplex PCR; TCRdb's table is partial and in-frame only. The sample holds about 300,000 clones, about 89% seen once. Germline-derived CDR1 and CDR2 are SEHNR and FQNEAQ (reference sequence). This CDR3 is 14 amino acids long. V was pared by 1 base and J by 4 bases, with 4 bases of the junction left unmatched. This receptor was identified in a man between 18 and 29 years old who had recovered from COVID-19. Sequencing was carried out using peripheral blood. This chain connects TRBV7-9 to TRBJ2-7; 7 bases map to TRBD1. The CDR3 bases are TGTGCCAGCAGCTTAGGACAGGGTCTTTACGAGCAGTACTTC. It is translated as CASSLGQGLYEQYF.